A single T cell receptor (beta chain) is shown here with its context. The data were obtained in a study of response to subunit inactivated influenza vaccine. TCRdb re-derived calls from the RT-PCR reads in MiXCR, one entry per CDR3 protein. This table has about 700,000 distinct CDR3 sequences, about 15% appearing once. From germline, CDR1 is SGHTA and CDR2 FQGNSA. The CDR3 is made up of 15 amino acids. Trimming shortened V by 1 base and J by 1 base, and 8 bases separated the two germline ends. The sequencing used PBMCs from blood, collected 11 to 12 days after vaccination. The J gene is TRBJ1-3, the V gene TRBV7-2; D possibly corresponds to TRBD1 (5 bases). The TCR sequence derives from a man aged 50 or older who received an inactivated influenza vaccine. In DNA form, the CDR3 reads TGTGCCAGCAGCTTAGTATGGGGGTCTGGAAACACCATATATTTT. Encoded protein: CASSLVWGSGNTIYF.